Presented here are 5 T cell receptor beta chains from one specimen sequenced in a study of response to subunit inactivated influenza vaccine (dated by TCRdb to about 2018). The method behind the library was RT-PCR. Sequencer: Illumina HiSeq 2500. In TCRdb, the public reads were trimmed at Q25 with fastp and aligned with MiXCR, with productive beta chains retained. Records with the same CDR3 protein are collapsed into one entry carrying the most frequent genes and DNA. This sample has about 780,000 distinct CDR3 sequences in its table, and less than 20% of those were observed once. Approximately 10% of the sample rests with the top ten. The starting material was PBMCs from blood, obtained around 5 days after vaccination. These receptor sequences come from a man aged 50-60 years who received an inactivated influenza vaccine. Donor details come from another sample of the same person, matched by shared clones.

This clonotype has at least ten counts. The rearrangement uses TRBV12-3 or TRBV12-4 and TRBJ2-1; D is undetermined. The V end was cut by 7 bases, the J end by 8 bases, with 12 bases between. The CDR3 extends over 12 amino acids. The CDR3, as DNA: TGTGCCAGCACCCTATTAGAGGATGAGCAGTTCTTC. It codes for CASTLLEDEQFF.

This clonotype was seen a handful of times. The chain uses TRBV30 and TRBJ2-6, with D uncertain. The V gene lost 3 bases and the J gene lost 4 bases, with 7 bases spanning the gap. This CDR3 has 13 residues. Germline V CDR1 and CDR2: GTSNPN, SVGIG (reference sequence). CDR3: CAWRNTGANVLTF. The DNA for the CDR3 is TGTGCCTGGAGGAACACAGGGGCCAACGTCCTGACTTTC.

The gene calls are TRBV30 and TRBJ2-1, with no clear D. V was pared by 1 base and J by 5 bases, with 3 bases between. Germline V gene data show CDR1 as GTSNPN and CDR2 as SVGIG (reference sequence). CDR3 length: 11 amino acids. CDR3 nucleotide sequence: TGTGCCTGGAGTGCCAACAATGAGCAGTTCTTC. Encoded protein: CAWSANNEQFF.

This clonotype was seen a handful of times. The gene calls are TRBV11-2 and TRBJ2-7, with 11 bases aligning to TRBD2. CDR1 and CDR2 (germline): SGHAT, FQNNGV. The CDR3 is 14 residues long. V lost 5 bases, J lost 3 bases, and 3 bases stayed unmatched. The CDR3 loop reads CASSTGLAVYEQYF. The CDR3 nucleotides read TGTGCCAGCAGCACGGGACTAGCGGTCTACGAGCAGTACTTC. The full variable domain, completed using reference TRBV11-2 and TRBJ2-7, is EAGVAQSPRYKIIEKRQSVAFWCNPISGHATLYWYQQILGQGPKLLIQFQNNGVVDDSQLPKDRFSAERLKGVDSTLKIQPAKLEDSAVYLCASSTGLAVYEQYFGPGTRLTVT.

This clonotype was detected ten times or more. The rearrangement uses TRBV7-2 and TRBJ2-1, with D possibly TRBD1 on 7 matching bases. This CDR3 has 15 residues. CDR1 and CDR2 (germline): SGHTA, FQGNSA. The V and J ends lost 4 bases and 8 bases respectively, with 18 bases between them. The CDR3 DNA sequence: TGTGCCAGCAGCTACACGACAGGGAGGTTCCATGAGCAGTTCTTC. Translation gives CASSYTTGRFHEQFF.